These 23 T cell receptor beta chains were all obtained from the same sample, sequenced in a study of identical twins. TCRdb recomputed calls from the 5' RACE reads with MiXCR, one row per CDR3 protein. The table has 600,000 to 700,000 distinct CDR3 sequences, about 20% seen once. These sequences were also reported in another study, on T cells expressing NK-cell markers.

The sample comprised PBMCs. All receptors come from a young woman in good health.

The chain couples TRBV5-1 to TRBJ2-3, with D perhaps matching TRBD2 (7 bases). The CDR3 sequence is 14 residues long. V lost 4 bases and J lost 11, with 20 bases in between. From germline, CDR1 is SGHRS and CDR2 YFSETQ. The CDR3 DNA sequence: TGCGCCAGCAGCCCAGGGGTTATGGCGGGAGAGCAGTATTTT. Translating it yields CASSPGVMAGEQYF.

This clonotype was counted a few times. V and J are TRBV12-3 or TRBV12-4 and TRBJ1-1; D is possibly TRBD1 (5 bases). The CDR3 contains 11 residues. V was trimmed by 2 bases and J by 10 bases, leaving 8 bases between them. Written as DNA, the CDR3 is TGTGCCAGCAGTTTATGGGGCGGAGCTTTCTTT. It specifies CASSLWGGAFF.

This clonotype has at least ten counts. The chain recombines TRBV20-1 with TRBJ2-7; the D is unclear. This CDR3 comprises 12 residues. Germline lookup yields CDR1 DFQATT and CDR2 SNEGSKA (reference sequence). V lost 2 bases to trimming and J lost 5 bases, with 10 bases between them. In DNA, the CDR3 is TGCAGTGCTAGACAGATGTCCCACGAGCAGTACTTC. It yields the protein CSARQMSHEQYF.

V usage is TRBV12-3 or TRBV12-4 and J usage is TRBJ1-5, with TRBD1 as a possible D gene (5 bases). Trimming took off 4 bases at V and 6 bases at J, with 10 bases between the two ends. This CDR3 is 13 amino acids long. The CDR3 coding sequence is TGTGCCAGCAGTTCAGGGATGGGTCAGCCCCAGCATTTT. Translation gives CASSSGMGQPQHF.

DNA of the CDR3: TGTGCCAGTAGTACGGGTTATAACACTGAAGCTTTCTTT. Its translation is CASSTGYNTEAFF. The gene calls are TRBV19 and TRBJ1-1; D unresolved. The CDR3 extends over 13 amino acids. The germline gives CDR1 LNHDA, CDR2 SQIVND (reference sequence). Deletions cut 4 bases from V and 2 bases from J, with 8 bases between.

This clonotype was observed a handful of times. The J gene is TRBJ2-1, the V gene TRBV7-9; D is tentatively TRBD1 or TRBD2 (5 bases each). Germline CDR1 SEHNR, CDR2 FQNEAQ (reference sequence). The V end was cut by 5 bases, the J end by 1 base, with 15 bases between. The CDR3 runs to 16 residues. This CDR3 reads CASSGDPRGSYNEQFF. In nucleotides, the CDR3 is TGTGCCAGCAGCGGGGACCCCCGAGGATCCTACAATGAGCAGTTCTTC.

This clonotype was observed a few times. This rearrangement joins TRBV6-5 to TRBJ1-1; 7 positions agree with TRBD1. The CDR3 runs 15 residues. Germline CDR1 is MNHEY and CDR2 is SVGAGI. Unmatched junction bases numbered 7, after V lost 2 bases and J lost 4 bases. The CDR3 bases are TGTGCCAGCAGTTACAGGGCAGGGGGATCCACTGAAGCTTTCTTT. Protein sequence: CASSYRAGGSTEAFF.

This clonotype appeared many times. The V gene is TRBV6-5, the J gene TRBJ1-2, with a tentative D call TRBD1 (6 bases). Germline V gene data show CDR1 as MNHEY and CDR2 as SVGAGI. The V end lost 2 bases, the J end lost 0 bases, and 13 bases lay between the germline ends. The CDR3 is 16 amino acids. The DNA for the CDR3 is TGTGCCAGCAGTTACCCCCCAGGGGCGTCTAACTATGGCTACACCTTC. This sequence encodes CASSYPPGASNYGYTF.

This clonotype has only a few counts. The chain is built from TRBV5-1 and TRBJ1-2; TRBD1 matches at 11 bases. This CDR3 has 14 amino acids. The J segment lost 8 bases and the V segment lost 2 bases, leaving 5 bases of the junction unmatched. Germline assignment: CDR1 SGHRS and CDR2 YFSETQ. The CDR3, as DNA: TGCGCCAGCAGCTTTGGACAGGGGGCGGCGGGCTACACCTTC. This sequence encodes CASSFGQGAAGYTF.

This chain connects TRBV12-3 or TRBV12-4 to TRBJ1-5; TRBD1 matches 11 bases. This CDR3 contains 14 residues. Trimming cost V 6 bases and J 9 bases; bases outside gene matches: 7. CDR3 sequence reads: CASSPDRGQGPQHF. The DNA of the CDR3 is TGTGCCAGCAGCCCGGACAGGGGGCAAGGGCCCCAGCATTTT.

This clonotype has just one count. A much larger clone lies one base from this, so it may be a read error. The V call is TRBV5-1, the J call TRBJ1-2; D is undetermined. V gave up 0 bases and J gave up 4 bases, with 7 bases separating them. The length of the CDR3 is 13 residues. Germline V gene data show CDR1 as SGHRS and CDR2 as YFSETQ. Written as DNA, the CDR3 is TGCGCCAGCAGCTTGGCCGAAAGCTATGGCTACACCTTC. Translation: CASSLAESYGYTF.

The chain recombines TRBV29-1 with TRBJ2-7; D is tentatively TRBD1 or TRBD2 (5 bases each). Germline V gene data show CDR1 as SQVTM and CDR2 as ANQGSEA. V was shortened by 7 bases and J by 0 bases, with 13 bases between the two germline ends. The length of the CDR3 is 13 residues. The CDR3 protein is CSAGTLLSYEQYF. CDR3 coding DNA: TGCAGCGCTGGGACCTTACTCTCCTACGAGCAGTACTTC.

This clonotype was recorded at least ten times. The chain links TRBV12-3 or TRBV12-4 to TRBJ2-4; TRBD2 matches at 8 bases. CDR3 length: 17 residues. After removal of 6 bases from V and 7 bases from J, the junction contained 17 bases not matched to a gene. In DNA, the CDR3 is TGTGCCAGCAGCCGGCTCCGGGGCGCGGGAGGACGGAACATTCAGTACTTC. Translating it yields CASSRLRGAGGRNIQYF.

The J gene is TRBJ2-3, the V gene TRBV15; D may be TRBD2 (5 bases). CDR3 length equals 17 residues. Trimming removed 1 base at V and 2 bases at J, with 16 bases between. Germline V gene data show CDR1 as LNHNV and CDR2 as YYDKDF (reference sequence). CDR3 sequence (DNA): TGTGCCACCAGCAGAGTTTCGTGGACTGAATACACAGATACGCAGTATTTT. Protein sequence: CATSRVSWTEYTDTQYF.

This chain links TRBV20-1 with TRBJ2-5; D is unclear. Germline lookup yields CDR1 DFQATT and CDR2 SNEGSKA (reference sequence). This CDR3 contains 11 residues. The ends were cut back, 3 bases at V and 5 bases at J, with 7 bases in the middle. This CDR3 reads CSASVYETQYF. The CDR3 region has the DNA TGCAGTGCTAGCGTCTATGAGACCCAGTACTTC.

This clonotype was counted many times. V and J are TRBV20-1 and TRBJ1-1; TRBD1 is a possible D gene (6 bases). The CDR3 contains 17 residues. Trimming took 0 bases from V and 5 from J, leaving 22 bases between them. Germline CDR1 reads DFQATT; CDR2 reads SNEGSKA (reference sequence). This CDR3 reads CSARDASERGIETEAFF. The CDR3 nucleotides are TGCAGTGCTAGAGACGCCTCAGAGAGGGGGATTGAGACTGAAGCTTTCTTT.

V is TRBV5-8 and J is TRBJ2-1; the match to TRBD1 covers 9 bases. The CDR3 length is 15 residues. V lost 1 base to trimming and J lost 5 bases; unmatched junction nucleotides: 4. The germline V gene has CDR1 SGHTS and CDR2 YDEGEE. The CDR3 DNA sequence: TGTGCCAGCAGCTTGACCGGGACAGGGAACAATGAGCAGTTCTTC. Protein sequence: CASSLTGTGNNEQFF.

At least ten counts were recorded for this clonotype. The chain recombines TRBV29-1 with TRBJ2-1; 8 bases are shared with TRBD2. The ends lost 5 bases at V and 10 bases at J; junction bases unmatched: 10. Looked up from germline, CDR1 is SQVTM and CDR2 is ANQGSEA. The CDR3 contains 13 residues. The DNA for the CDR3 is TGCAGCGTTCTGGCGGGGGGATGGGAAGAGCAGTTCTTC. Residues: CSVLAGGWEEQFF.

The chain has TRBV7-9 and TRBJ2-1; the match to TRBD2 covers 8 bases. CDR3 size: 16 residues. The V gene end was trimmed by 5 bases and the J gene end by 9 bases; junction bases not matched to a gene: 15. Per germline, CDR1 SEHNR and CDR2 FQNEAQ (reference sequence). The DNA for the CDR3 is TGTGCCAGCAGCCCTTCCGGGACTAGTAGGATGGGTGAGCAGTTCTTC. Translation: CASSPSGTSRMGEQFF.

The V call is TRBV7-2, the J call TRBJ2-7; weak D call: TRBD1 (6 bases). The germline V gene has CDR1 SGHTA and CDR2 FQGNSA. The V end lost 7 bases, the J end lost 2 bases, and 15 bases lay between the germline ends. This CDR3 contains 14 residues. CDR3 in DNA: TGTGCCAGCACCTCCCGGGACAAGGCCTACGAGCAGTACTTC. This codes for CASTSRDKAYEQYF.

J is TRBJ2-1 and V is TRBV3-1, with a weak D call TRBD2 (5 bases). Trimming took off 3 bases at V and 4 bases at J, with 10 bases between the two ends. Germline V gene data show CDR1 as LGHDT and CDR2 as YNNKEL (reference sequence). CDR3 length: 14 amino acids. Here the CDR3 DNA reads TGTGCCAGCAGCCAGCGAGGGAAATACAATGAGCAGTTCTTC. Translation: CASSQRGKYNEQFF.

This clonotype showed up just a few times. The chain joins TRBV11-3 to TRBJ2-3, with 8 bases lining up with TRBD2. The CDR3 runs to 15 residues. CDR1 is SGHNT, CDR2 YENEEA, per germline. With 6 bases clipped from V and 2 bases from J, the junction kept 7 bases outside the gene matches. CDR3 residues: CASSRTGGHTDTQYF. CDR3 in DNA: TGTGCCAGCAGTCGAACGGGGGGGCACACAGATACGCAGTATTTT.

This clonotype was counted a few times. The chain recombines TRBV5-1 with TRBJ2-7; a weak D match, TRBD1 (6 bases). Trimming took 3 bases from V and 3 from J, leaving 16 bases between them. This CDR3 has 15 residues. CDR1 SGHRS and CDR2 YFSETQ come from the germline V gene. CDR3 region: CASSSGQSAVYEQYF. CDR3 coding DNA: TGCGCCAGCAGCTCTGGACAGTCGGCGGTCTACGAGCAGTACTTC.